This T cell receptor beta chain was sequenced for a study of blood T cell repertoires in COVID-19. Study in general: Material from acute and convalescent COVID-19 was sourced from the United States, Italy and Spain. T cells, B-cell-depleted T cells, or PBMCs provided the cDNA or gDNA that served as material.

In the study's own analysis: Scientists estimated how many nucleated cells there were by amplifying reference gene primers. TCRdb's table, derived via immunoSEQ multiplex PCR, lists solely in-frame clones and lacks some. The V and J calls and clone size come from that table; D and trimming were worked out from the DNA. Of some 99,000 clones listed, 75% to 90% were seen once; the top ten hold roughly 7%. In its sample, this clone was seen a few times. The CDR3 covers 13 residues. Germline CDR1 reads SGHVS; CDR2 reads FQNEAQ. V lost 5 bases to trimming and J lost 2 bases, with 9 bases between them. Sequencing input: peripheral blood. This chain joins TRBV7-8 and TRBJ1-2; possibly TRBD1 for D (5 bases). The TCR originated in a woman between 45 and 60 years old with acute or convalescent COVID-19. Here the CDR3 DNA reads TGTGCCAGCAGCCCCGACAGAAACTATGGCTACACCTTC. Translated, it gives CASSPDRNYGYTF.